The text below deals with one T cell receptor beta chain. Trimming cost V 0 bases and J 7 bases; bases outside gene matches: 14. The CDR3 is made up of 18 amino acids. Germline assignment: CDR1 SGHAT and CDR2 FQNNGV. This specimen belongs to a study of T cell changes during pregnancy in multiple sclerosis. Data came from immunoSEQ multiplex PCR; TCRdb stores just in-frame clones and leaves some out. The sample lists under 85,000 clones; about nine tenths were seen once. The chain joins TRBV11-2 to TRBJ2-2; 7 nucleotides align to TRBD2. The material was peripheral blood, obtained in the third trimester of pregnancy. The TCR originated in a female donor with multiple sclerosis, enrolled in a pregnancy study. DNA of the CDR3: TGTGCCAGCAGCTTAGACTTAACGCGGACTAGAATATACGGGGAGCTGTTTTTT. As protein: CASSLDLTRTRIYGELFF.